This T cell receptor beta chain is from a study of OX40 agonist ivuxolimab in advanced cancers. V was clipped by 8 bases and J by 7 bases, with 20 bases between them. The CDR3 contains 14 residues. Germline V lookup: CDR1 LNHDA, CDR2 SQIVND (reference sequence). The protocol was immunoSEQ multiplex PCR, while the TCRdb copy is restricted to in-frame clones and leaves out a portion. The sample carries about 66,000 clones, more than 80% recorded once. This clone came up once. Antigen: not known. The study's findings and limits: Doses of 0.1 to 3.0 mg/kg were accompanied by clonal expansion of CD4+ and CD8+ blood T cells by week 6.

Material: CD4+ or CD8+ T cells sorted from blood, obtained in a trial of the OX40 agonist ivuxolimab. The sequence was obtained from an adult with an advanced solid tumor such as melanoma, head and neck, liver or kidney cancer. The V and J genes are TRBV19 and TRBJ1-1; possibly TRBD1 for D (5 bases). The CDR3 DNA sequence: TGTGCCAGTTCGGCAGGGCGCCCTACGGGTGAAGCTTTCTTT. It specifies CASSAGRPTGEAFF. Filled out from reference TRBV19 and TRBJ1-1, the complete variable domain reads DGGITQSPKYLFRKEGQNVTLSCEQNLNHDAMYWYRQDPGQGLRLIYYSQIVNDFQKGDIAEGYSVSREKKESFPLTVTSAQKNPTAFYLCASSAGRPTGEAFFGQGTRLTVV.